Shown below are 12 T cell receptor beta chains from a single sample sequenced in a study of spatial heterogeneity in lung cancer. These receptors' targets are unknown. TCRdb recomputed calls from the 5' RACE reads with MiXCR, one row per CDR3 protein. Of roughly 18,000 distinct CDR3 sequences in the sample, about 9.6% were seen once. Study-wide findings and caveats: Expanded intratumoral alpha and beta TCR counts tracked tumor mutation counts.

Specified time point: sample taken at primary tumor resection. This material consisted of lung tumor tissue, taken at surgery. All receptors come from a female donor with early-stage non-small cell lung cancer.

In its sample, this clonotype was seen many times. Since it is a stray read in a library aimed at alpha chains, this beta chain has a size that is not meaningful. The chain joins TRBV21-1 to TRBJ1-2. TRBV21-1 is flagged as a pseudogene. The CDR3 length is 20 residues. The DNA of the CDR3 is TGTGCCAGCAGCAAAAAGTGGGGATCGGTCGGCCGACCAACTAACTATGGCTACACCTTC. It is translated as CASSKKWGSVGRPTNYGYTF.

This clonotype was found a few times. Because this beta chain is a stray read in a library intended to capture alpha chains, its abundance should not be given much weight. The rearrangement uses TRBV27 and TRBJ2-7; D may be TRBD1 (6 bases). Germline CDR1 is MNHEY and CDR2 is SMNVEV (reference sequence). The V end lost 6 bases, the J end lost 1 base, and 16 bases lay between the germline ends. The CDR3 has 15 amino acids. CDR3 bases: TGTGCCAGCAGCCCCCTGGGGGCGGTTTCCTACGAGCAGTACTTC. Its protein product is CASSPLGAVSYEQYF.

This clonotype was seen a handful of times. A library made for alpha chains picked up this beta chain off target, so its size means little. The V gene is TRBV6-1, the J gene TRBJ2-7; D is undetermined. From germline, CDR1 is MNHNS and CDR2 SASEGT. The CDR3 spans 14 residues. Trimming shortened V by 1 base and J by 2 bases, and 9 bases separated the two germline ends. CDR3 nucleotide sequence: TGTGCCAGCAGTGAAGGTCCGAATACCTACGAGCAGTACTTC. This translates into CASSEGPNTYEQYF.

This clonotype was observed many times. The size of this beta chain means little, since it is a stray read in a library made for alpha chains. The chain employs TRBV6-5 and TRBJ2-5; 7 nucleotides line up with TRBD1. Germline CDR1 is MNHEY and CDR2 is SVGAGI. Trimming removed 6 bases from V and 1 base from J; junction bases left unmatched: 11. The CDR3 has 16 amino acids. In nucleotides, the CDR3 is TGTGCCAGCAGCGAGATACAGGGGAGTCCCCAAGAGACCCAGTACTTC. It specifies CASSEIQGSPQETQYF.

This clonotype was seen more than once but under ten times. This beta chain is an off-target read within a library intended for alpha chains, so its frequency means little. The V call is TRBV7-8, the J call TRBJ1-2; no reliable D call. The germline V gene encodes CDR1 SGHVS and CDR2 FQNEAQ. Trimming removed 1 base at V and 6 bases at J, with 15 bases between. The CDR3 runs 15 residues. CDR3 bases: TGTGCCAGCAGCTTAGGTCCCCAGCGGGAGGATGGCTACACCTTC. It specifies CASSLGPQREDGYTF.

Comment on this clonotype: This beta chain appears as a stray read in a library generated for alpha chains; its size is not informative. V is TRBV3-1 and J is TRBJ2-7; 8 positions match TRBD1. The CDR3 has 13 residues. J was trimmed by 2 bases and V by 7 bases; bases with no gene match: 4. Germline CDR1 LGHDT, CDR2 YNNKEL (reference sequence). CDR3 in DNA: TGTGCCAGCAATCTACAGGGGGCCTACGAGCAGTACTTC. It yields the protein CASNLQGAYEQYF.

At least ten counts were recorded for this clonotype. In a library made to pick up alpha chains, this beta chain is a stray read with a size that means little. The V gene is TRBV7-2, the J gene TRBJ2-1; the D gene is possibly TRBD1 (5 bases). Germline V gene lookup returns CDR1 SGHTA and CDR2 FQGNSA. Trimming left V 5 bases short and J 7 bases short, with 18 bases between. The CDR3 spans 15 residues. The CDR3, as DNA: TGTGCCAGCAGCCGGTATAGGGGTCGAGAAAATGAGCAGTTCTTC. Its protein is CASSRYRGRENEQFF.

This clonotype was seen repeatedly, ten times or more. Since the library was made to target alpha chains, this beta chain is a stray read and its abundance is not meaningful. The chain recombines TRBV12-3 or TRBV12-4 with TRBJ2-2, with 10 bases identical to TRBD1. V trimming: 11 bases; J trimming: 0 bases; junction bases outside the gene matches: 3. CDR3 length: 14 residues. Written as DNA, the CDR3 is TGTGCCTTAGACAGGGGGCCGAACACCGGGGAGCTGTTTTTT. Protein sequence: CALDRGPNTGELFF.

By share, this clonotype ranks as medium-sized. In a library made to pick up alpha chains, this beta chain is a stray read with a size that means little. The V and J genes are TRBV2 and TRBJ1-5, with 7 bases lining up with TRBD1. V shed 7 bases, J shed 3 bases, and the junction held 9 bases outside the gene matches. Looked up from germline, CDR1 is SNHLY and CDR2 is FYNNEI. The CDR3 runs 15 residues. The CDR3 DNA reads TGTGCCAGCATGGGGGGACAGAGTGTCAATCAGCCCCAGCATTTT. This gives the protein CASMGGQSVNQPQHF.

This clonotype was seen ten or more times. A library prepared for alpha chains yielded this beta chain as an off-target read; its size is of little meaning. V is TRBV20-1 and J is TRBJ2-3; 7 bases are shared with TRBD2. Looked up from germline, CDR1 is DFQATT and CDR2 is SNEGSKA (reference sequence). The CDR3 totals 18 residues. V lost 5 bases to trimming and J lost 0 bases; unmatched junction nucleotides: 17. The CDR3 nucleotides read TGCAGTGCTCCGCCTCGGAGCGGGGAGCTTTCTAGCACAGATACGCAGTATTTT. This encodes CSAPPRSGELSSTDTQYF.

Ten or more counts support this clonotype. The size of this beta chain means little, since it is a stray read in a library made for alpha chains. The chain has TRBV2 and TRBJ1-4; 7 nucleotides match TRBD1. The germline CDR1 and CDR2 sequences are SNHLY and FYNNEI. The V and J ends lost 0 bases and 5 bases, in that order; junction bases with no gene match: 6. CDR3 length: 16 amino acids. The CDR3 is CASSEAGNRGNEKLFF. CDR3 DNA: TGTGCCAGCAGTGAAGCCGGGAACAGGGGAAATGAAAAACTGTTTTTT.

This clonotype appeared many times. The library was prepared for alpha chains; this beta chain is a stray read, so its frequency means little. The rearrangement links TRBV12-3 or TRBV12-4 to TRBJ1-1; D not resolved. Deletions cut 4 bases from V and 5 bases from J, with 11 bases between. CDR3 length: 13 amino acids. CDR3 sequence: CASSWTVGTEAFF. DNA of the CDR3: TGTGCCAGCAGTTGGACTGTGGGAACTGAAGCTTTCTTT.